A single sample is the source of the 12 T cell receptor beta chains below, sequenced in a study of spatial heterogeneity in lung cancer. TCRdb ran MiXCR on the 5' RACE reads and lists one entry per CDR3 protein. The sample consists of fewer than 5,500 distinct CDR3 sequences, around 4% of them appearing once. The time point denotes: sample taken at primary tumor resection. This sample comprised normal lung tissue next to the tumor, obtained at surgery. These receptors all come from a male donor with early-stage non-small cell lung cancer.

In this sample, this clonotype is medium-sized. This chain uses TRBV5-4 with TRBJ2-3; 14 nucleotides agree with TRBD2. The V and J ends lost 4 bases and 0 bases, in that order; junction bases with no gene match: 10. Germline CDR1 and CDR2: SGHNT and YYREEE (reference sequence). The CDR3 has 19 residues. The CDR3 DNA reads as TGTGCCAGCAGCGACGGACTAGCGGGAGGAGTACTTAGCACAGATACGCAGTATTTT. It is translated as CASSDGLAGGVLSTDTQYF.

This clonotype qualifies as medium-sized. This chain links TRBV7-3 with TRBJ2-3, with D perhaps TRBD2 (5 bases). The CDR3 covers 17 residues. Germline CDR1 and CDR2: SGHTA and FQGTGA. Deletions cut 5 bases from V and 0 bases from J, with 18 bases between. The CDR3 DNA is TGTGCCAGCAGCCTTTCGATGGCGGGCGATAGCACAGATACGCAGTATTTT. It yields the protein CASSLSMAGDSTDTQYF.

This clonotype showed up many times. This rearrangement joins TRBV7-9 to TRBJ2-7, with unresolved D. CDR3 length: 13 amino acids. The V gene lost 8 bases and the J gene lost 0 bases, with 11 bases spanning the gap. Germline V gives CDR1 SEHNR, CDR2 FQNEAQ (reference sequence). Here the CDR3 reads CASSNSLSYEQYF. For the CDR3, the DNA is TGTGCCAGCTCGAACAGCCTCTCCTACGAGCAGTACTTC.

By share of the sample, this clonotype is medium-sized. Here the CDR3 reads CASSGEAWTGLGEQYF. DNA for the CDR3: TGTGCCAGCAGTGGGGAGGCGTGGACAGGACTGGGCGAGCAGTACTTC. The V gene is TRBV2, the J gene TRBJ2-7; D perhaps matches TRBD1 (7 bases). Germline V lookup: CDR1 SNHLY, CDR2 FYNNEI. The CDR3 is made up of 16 amino acids. The ends were cut back, 4 bases at V and 6 bases at J, with 22 bases in the middle.

This clonotype was picked up many times. The chain is built from TRBV30 and TRBJ2-2, with D uncertain. In germline, CDR1 is GTSNPN, CDR2 SVGIG (reference sequence). The germline V and J ends were trimmed by 7 bases and 9 bases, with 18 bases remaining between them. The CDR3 is 13 residues long. CDR3 DNA: TGTGCCTTGCTCCGGCCACCAAACAGGGAGCTGTTTTTT. It yields the protein CALLRPPNRELFF.

This clonotype was found many times. This chain links TRBV5-6 with TRBJ1-5, with no clear D. The CDR3 length is 12 residues. V lost 4 bases and J 5 bases, leaving 7 bases between the germline ends. The germline CDR1 and CDR2 sequences are SGHDT and YYEEEE. The CDR3 here is CASSDGHQPQHF. The CDR3 coding sequence is TGTGCCAGCAGCGATGGTCATCAGCCCCAGCATTTT.

This clonotype has ten or more counts. V and J are TRBV24-1 and TRBJ2-2, with D hard to call. Germline values: CDR1 KGHDR, CDR2 SFDVKD. This CDR3 spans 15 amino acids. V gave up 0 bases and J gave up 1 base, with 5 bases separating them. CDR3 sequence (DNA): TGTGCCACCAGTGATTTGGACTGGAACACCGGGGAGCTGTTTTTT. This encodes CATSDLDWNTGELFF.

This clonotype was counted ten times or more. This chain links TRBV10-1 with TRBJ2-5; 11 bases are shared with TRBD2. Germline V gene sequence: CDR1 WNHNN, CDR2 SYGVQD (reference sequence). The CDR3 has 16 residues. The V segment lost 2 bases and the J segment 5 bases; nucleotides outside the gene matches: 7. The CDR3 region is CASSELPTSGTETQYF. The CDR3 DNA is TGCGCCAGCAGTGAGCTCCCGACTAGCGGGACGGAGACCCAGTACTTC.

On this clonotype: This sequence may be a read error, since a much larger clone differs from it by one base. The chain employs TRBV2 and TRBJ1-6; tentative D call: TRBD1 (6 bases). The CDR3 has 11 amino acids. Looked up from germline, CDR1 is SNHLY and CDR2 is FYNNEI. The CDR3 sequence is CDSRGNSPLHF. CDR3 coding DNA: TGTGACAGCAGGGGTAATTCACCCCTCCACTTT.

By sample fraction, this clonotype is medium-sized. The chain combines TRBV5-5 with TRBJ2-7, with TRBD1 as a possible D gene (5 bases). This CDR3 has 13 residues. The V end lost 1 base, the J end lost 3 bases, and 8 bases lay between the germline ends. Germline CDR1 reads SGHKS; CDR2 reads YYEKEE (reference sequence). The CDR3 bases are TGTGCCAGCAGCTTGCAGGGCCACTACGAGCAGTACTTC. Translated: CASSLQGHYEQYF.

A word on this clonotype: A clone one base away is much larger, so this may be a read error. V usage is TRBV6-5 and J usage is TRBJ1-6; no clear D. The CDR3 consists of 13 residues. Germline V gene sequence: CDR1 MNHEY, CDR2 SVGAGI. The CDR3 loop reads CASAEGIHSPLRF. In DNA form, the CDR3 reads TGTGCCAGCGCGGAGGGAATCCACTCACCCCTCCGCTTT.

In its sample, this clonotype is medium-sized (0.01 to 0.1%). J is TRBJ2-1 and V is TRBV7-9; D might be TRBD2 (5 bases). CDR1 is SEHNR, CDR2 FQNEAQ, per germline (reference sequence). The CDR3 is made up of 12 amino acids. Between the trimmed V and J ends, which lost 3 bases and 5 bases, there was a span of 5 bases. In DNA form, the CDR3 reads TGTGCCAGCAGCTTGGGAGACAATGAGCAGTTCTTC. Residues: CASSLGDNEQFF.